One sample yielded the 24 T cell receptor beta chains listed below, sequenced in a study of blood T cell repertoires in COVID-19. TCRdb keeps only in-frame clones here, not all; method: immunoSEQ multiplex PCR. The top ten hold more than 2% of the sample, which has under 250,000 clones, approximately 85% seen once. The sample consisted of peripheral blood. The receptors were sampled from a woman aged 70-85 years with COVID-19, enrolled during active disease.

This rearrangement joins TRBV25-1 to TRBJ1-2; TRBD1 is a possible D gene (5 bases). Trimming shortened V by 3 bases and J by 6 bases, and 23 bases separated the two germline ends. CDR3 length: 17 amino acids. The V gene's germline CDR1 is MGHDK and CDR2 SYGVNS. The CDR3 here is CASSDRIGGQGKHGYTF. DNA of the CDR3: TGTGCCAGCAGTGACCGAATCGGTGGGCAGGGTAAACATGGCTACACCTTC.

This rearrangement joins TRBV19 to TRBJ1-1; weak D call: TRBD1 (6 bases). Germline CDR1 reads LNHDA; CDR2 reads SQIVND (reference sequence). The CDR3 has 16 residues. Trimming stripped 7 bases from V and 5 bases from J, with 23 bases between. This CDR3 is CASTPPGARMGTEAFF. CDR3 nucleotide sequence: TGTGCCAGTACCCCCCCAGGGGCGAGGATGGGTACTGAAGCTTTCTTT.

V is TRBV18 and J is TRBJ2-2, with D perhaps matching TRBD1 (5 bases). The length of the CDR3 is 14 residues. Per the germline V gene, CDR1 is KGHSH and CDR2 is LQKENI. V was clipped by 5 bases and J by 5 bases, with 12 bases between them. The CDR3 bases are TGTGCCAGCTCATTCAGGGTAATGACCGGGGAGCTGTTTTTT. It specifies CASSFRVMTGELFF.

V usage is TRBV7-2 and J usage is TRBJ1-1, with D unresolved. With 5 bases removed from V and 8 bases from J, the gap between germline ends came to 18 bases. This CDR3 region has 14 residues. CDR1 SGHTA and CDR2 FQGNSA come from the germline V gene. This chain's CDR3 is CASSLFAIPGEAFF. The CDR3 DNA reads TGTGCCAGCAGCCTTTTCGCGATACCGGGGGAAGCTTTCTTT.

This clone was counted a few times. Other DNA sequences from this sample encode an identical CDR3 as well. The CDR3 bases are TGTGCCATCGGACAGGGGCGGAACGAGCAGTACTTC. Protein: CAIGQGRNEQYF. J is TRBJ2-7 and V is TRBV10-3; 9 bases match TRBD1. V gave up 8 bases and J gave up 5 bases; unmatched junction bases: 4. In germline, CDR1 is ENHRY, CDR2 SYGVKD. The CDR3 consists of 12 residues.

The count of this clone is one. V and J are TRBV6-5 and TRBJ2-1; D is perhaps TRBD1 (5 bases). V lost 1 base, J lost 6 bases, and 7 bases lay in between. The germline V gene encodes CDR1 MNHEY and CDR2 SVGAGI. CDR3 length equals 13 residues. The CDR3 loop is CASSYWQGNEQFF. The CDR3 region has the DNA TGTGCCAGCAGTTACTGGCAGGGCAATGAGCAGTTCTTC.

The V call is TRBV9, the J call TRBJ1-1; the D is unclear. The CDR3 covers 15 residues. Germline V gives CDR1 SGDLS, CDR2 YYNGEE. V was shortened by 0 bases and J by 3 bases, with 12 bases between the two germline ends. Written as DNA, the CDR3 is TGTGCCAGCAGCGTAGTTGGAGTTCTAGACACTGAAGCTTTCTTT. This codes for CASSVVGVLDTEAFF.

This clone occurred once. The genes are TRBV7-2 and TRBJ1-5, with D perhaps TRBD1 (6 bases). The CDR3 runs 13 residues. Germline V gene data show CDR1 as SGHTA and CDR2 as FQGNSA. Trimming shortened V by 5 bases and J by 4 bases, and 9 bases separated the two germline ends. The CDR3 DNA follows: TGTGCCAGCAGCATAGACAGGAATCAGCCCCAGCATTTT. Amino acids: CASSIDRNQPQHF.

The J gene is TRBJ2-6, the V gene TRBV9; 7 nucleotides agree with TRBD1. Germline CDR1 reads SGDLS; CDR2 reads YYNGEE. The J segment lost 1 base and the V segment lost 4 bases, leaving 8 bases of the junction unmatched. CDR3 length equals 17 residues. This CDR3 is CASSPRDSGSGANVLTF. The DNA of the CDR3 is TGTGCCAGCAGCCCCCGGGACAGCGGTTCTGGGGCCAACGTCCTGACTTTC.

This rearrangement joins TRBV4-2 to TRBJ2-1; 10 nucleotides agree with TRBD1. Germline V lookup: CDR1 LGHNA, CDR2 YNFKEQ. The CDR3 runs 20 residues. The V segment lost 4 bases and the J segment 1 base; nucleotides outside the gene matches: 16. DNA for the CDR3: TGTGCCAGCAGCCTGGAGACAGGGGGCGATCCCCGAGGGTCCTACAATGAGCAGTTCTTC. Protein sequence: CASSLETGGDPRGSYNEQFF.

This chain joins TRBV2 and TRBJ1-2, with 7 bases identical to TRBD1. Germline V gene lookup returns CDR1 SNHLY and CDR2 FYNNEI. J was trimmed by 4 bases and V by 6 bases; bases with no gene match: 14. The CDR3 runs 16 residues. CDR3 residues: CASRKGTEYLVYGYTF. The CDR3 region has the DNA TGTGCCAGCAGGAAGGGGACAGAGTATCTCGTCTATGGCTACACCTTC.

This chain connects TRBV5-4 to TRBJ2-7, with D perhaps matching TRBD2 (5 bases). This CDR3 has 15 residues. V lost 7 bases and J 3 bases, leaving 20 bases between the germline ends. The germline gives CDR1 SGHNT, CDR2 YYREEE (reference sequence). The CDR3 sequence is CASRDSGKSGYEQYF. The CDR3 coding sequence is TGTGCCAGCCGTGATTCTGGAAAAAGCGGCTACGAGCAGTACTTC.

CDR3 DNA sequence: TGTGCCAGCAGCCGGTTGAGCGGGGGGAACACCGGGGAGCTGTTTTTT. It is translated as CASSRLSGGNTGELFF. J is TRBJ2-2 and V is TRBV11-2; 8 bases are a match to TRBD2. Germline V gives CDR1 SGHAT, CDR2 FQNNGV. V lost 5 bases and J lost 1; bases outside the gene matches: 6. The CDR3 is 16 residues long.

This clone has only one observation. J is TRBJ2-2 and V is TRBV4-2; TRBD2 matches 10 bases. The V gene's germline CDR1 is LGHNA and CDR2 YNFKEQ. The CDR3 totals 19 residues. V shed 0 bases and J 13 bases; nucleotides not matched to a gene: 20. CDR3 DNA: TGTGCCAGCAGCCAAGATAGGTCGACCCCCGGACTAGCGGAGGCTCGGCTGTTTTTT. It codes for CASSQDRSTPGLAEARLFF.

The chain has TRBV27 and TRBJ1-5; D gene uncertain. Trimming removed 3 bases from V and 0 bases from J, with 6 bases in between. This CDR3 spans 14 amino acids. The germline V gene encodes CDR1 MNHEY and CDR2 SMNVEV (reference sequence). The CDR3 DNA sequence: TGTGCCAGCAGTTTTTCAGATAGCAATCAGCCCCAGCATTTT. Amino acids: CASSFSDSNQPQHF.

This rearrangement joins TRBV5-8 to TRBJ1-5; 7 bases map to TRBD1. Per the germline V gene, CDR1 is SGHTS and CDR2 is YDEGEE. This CDR3 spans 15 amino acids. J was trimmed by 3 bases and V by 5 bases; bases with no gene match: 8. The CDR3 spells CASSPGQATNQPQHF. In DNA, the CDR3 is TGTGCCAGCAGTCCTGGACAGGCCACCAATCAGCCCCAGCATTTT.

The chain combines TRBV24-1 with TRBJ2-5, with TRBD1 matching 10 bases. The CDR3 has 17 amino acids. Trimming at V came to 3 bases and at J to 4 bases, leaving 10 bases not matched to a gene. Germline loops: CDR1 KGHDR, CDR2 SFDVKD. CDR3 nucleotides: TGTGCCACCAGTGATCCGCTTTGGGACAGGGGACCAGAGACCCAGTACTTC. As protein: CATSDPLWDRGPETQYF.

The chain uses TRBV12-5 and TRBJ2-1; a possible D gene is TRBD1 (6 bases). Germline V gene data show CDR1 as LGHNT and CDR2 as FRNRAP. The CDR3 spans 17 residues. V was shortened by 0 bases and J by 0 bases, with 12 bases between the two germline ends. The CDR3 here is CASGLVPKGDSYNEQFF. The CDR3 DNA follows: TGTGCTAGTGGTTTGGTACCGAAGGGGGACTCCTACAATGAGCAGTTCTTC.

The gene calls are TRBV2 and TRBJ2-2; no clear D. Per the germline V gene, CDR1 is SNHLY and CDR2 is FYNNEI. The CDR3 totals 12 residues. V lost 6 bases and J 6 bases, leaving 8 bases between the germline ends. The CDR3 nucleotides are TGTGCCAGCAGGTTTCTCTCCGGGGAGCTGTTTTTT. Translating it yields CASRFLSGELFF. Full variable domain (missing parts from reference TRBV2 and TRBJ2-2): EPEVTQTPSHQVTQMGQEVILRCVPISNHLYFYWYRQILGQKVEFLVSFYNNEISEKSEIFDDQFSVERPDGSNFTLKIRSTKLEDSAMYFCASRFLSGELFFGEGSRLTVL.

V gene TRBV30 combines with J gene TRBJ1-1, with 7 bases aligning to TRBD1. Germline V gene lookup returns CDR1 GTSNPN and CDR2 SVGIG (reference sequence). Trimming took 4 bases from V and 1 from J; bases not matched to a gene: 3. The CDR3 contains 13 residues. CDR3 DNA sequence: TGTGCCTGGATCACAGGGGAGAACACTGAAGCTTTCTTT. This encodes CAWITGENTEAFF.

The gene calls are TRBV6-2 or TRBV6-3 and TRBJ2-7; 11 bases line up with TRBD2. The CDR3 has 17 amino acids. Germline lookup yields CDR1 MNHEY and CDR2 SVGEGT. V was clipped by 2 bases and J by 5 bases; unmatched bases: 11. In DNA, the CDR3 is TGTGCCAGCAGTTACCACAGAACTAGCGGGAGTAACCACGAGCAGTACTTC. Translating gives CASSYHRTSGSNHEQYF.

The chain couples TRBV27 to TRBJ1-6; 7 positions match TRBD1. Germline loops: CDR1 MNHEY, CDR2 SMNVEV (reference sequence). The ends lost 4 bases at V and 8 bases at J; junction bases unmatched: 2. CDR3 size: 13 residues. CDR3 in DNA: TGTGCCAGCAGTTATCAGGGGGATTCACCCCTCCACTTT. It specifies CASSYQGDSPLHF.

This clone has more than one count but fewer than ten. V and J are TRBV19 and TRBJ1-1; TRBD1 might be the D (5 bases). Germline CDR1 LNHDA, CDR2 SQIVND (reference sequence). The V end lost 8 bases, the J end lost 1 base, and 14 bases lay between the germline ends. The CDR3 is 14 amino acids. In DNA form, the CDR3 reads TGTGCCAGTCTTGACAGCCCGGAGAACACTGAAGCTTTCTTT. Protein sequence: CASLDSPENTEAFF.

V usage is TRBV19 and J usage is TRBJ2-5, with D maybe TRBD1 (5 bases). Germline V gene data show CDR1 as LNHDA and CDR2 as SQIVND (reference sequence). The length of the CDR3 is 14 residues. V was pared by 5 bases and J by 2 bases, with 12 bases between. Here the CDR3 DNA reads TGTGCCAGTAGTCCCAGGACAAGACAAGAGACCCAGTACTTC. As protein: CASSPRTRQETQYF.